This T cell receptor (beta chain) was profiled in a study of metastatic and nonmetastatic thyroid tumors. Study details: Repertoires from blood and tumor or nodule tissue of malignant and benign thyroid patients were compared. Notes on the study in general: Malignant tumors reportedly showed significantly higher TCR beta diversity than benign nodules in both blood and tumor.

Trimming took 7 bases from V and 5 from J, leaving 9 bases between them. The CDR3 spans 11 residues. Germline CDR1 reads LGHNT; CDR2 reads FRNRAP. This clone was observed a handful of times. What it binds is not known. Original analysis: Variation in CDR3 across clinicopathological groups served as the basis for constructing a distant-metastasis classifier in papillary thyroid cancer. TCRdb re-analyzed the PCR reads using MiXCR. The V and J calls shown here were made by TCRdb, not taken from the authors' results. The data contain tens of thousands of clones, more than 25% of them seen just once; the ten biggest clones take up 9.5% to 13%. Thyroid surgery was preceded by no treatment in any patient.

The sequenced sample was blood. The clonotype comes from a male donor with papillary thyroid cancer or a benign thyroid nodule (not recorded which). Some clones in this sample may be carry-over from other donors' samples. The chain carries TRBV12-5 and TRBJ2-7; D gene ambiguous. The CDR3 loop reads CASEGTDEQYF. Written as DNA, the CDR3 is TGTGCTAGTGAGGGTACGGACGAGCAGTACTTC.